The 11 T cell receptor beta chains in this list originate from one sample, sequenced in a study of blood T cell repertoires in COVID-19. Produced via immunoSEQ multiplex PCR; TCRdb's table is partial and in-frame only. The repertoire consists of about 90,000 clones, with approximately 90% occurring once and the leading ten covering about 2.5%. Sequences were obtained from peripheral blood. These receptors were obtained from a human donor with active COVID-19. The donor label of this sample is uncertain.

The chain couples TRBV24-1 to TRBJ1-5; the D is unclear. The CDR3 is 15 residues long. Germline V gene data show CDR1 as KGHDR and CDR2 as SFDVKD. Trimming took off 5 bases at V and 0 bases at J, with 10 bases between the two ends. DNA of the CDR3: TGTGCCACCAGTGGGCCCGATTATAGCAATCAGCCCCAGCATTTT. It yields the protein CATSGPDYSNQPQHF.

The chain uses TRBV11-2 and TRBJ2-5; 7 nucleotides align to TRBD2. This CDR3 contains 15 residues. In germline, CDR1 is SGHAT, CDR2 FQNNGV. After removal of 5 bases from V and 3 bases from J, the junction contained 9 bases not matched to a gene. The CDR3 bases are TGTGCCAGCAGCCACGGGGGGTACCTGGAAGAGACCCAGTACTTC. Amino acid sequence: CASSHGGYLEETQYF.

This rearrangement joins TRBV5-4 to TRBJ2-5; 11 positions match TRBD2. The CDR3 spans 17 residues. V lost 4 bases to trimming and J lost 0 bases; unmatched junction nucleotides: 8. Germline assignment: CDR1 SGHNT and CDR2 YYREEE (reference sequence). The CDR3 here is CASSLGTLAGDQETQYF. In DNA, the CDR3 is TGTGCCAGCAGCCTGGGCACACTAGCGGGGGACCAAGAGACCCAGTACTTC.

Here the CDR3 reads CASSRGAGTDTQYF. In nucleotides, the CDR3 is TGTGCCAGTAGTCGGGGGGCGGGCACAGATACGCAGTATTTT. J is TRBJ2-3 and V is TRBV19; D perhaps matches TRBD2 (7 bases). This CDR3 comprises 14 residues. Germline CDR1 LNHDA, CDR2 SQIVND (reference sequence). Trimming left V 5 bases short and J 1 base short, with 10 bases between.

This CDR3 reads CASSHLSGTFTDTQYF. The CDR3, as DNA: TGTGCCAGCAGTCACCTTAGCGGGACCTTCACAGATACGCAGTATTTT. The V call is TRBV6-2 or TRBV6-3, the J call TRBJ2-3, with 8 bases that match TRBD2. The CDR3 has 16 residues. Germline CDR1 is MNHEY and CDR2 is SVGEGT. V lost 5 bases and J lost 2; bases outside the gene matches: 9.

V usage is TRBV27 and J usage is TRBJ1-2, with 7 bases aligning to TRBD1. CDR1 MNHEY and CDR2 SMNVEV come from the germline V gene (reference sequence). Trimming took 8 bases from V and 8 from J; bases not matched to a gene: 11. The CDR3 is 13 amino acids. CDR3: CASAWTGPTGYTF. For the CDR3, the DNA is TGTGCCAGCGCCTGGACAGGCCCCACGGGCTACACCTTC.

The chain has TRBV6-5 and TRBJ1-2; tentatively, D is TRBD1 (6 bases). Germline V lookup: CDR1 MNHEY, CDR2 SVGAGI. The CDR3 consists of 15 residues. V dropped 5 bases and J dropped 2 bases, with 15 bases sitting between them. The CDR3 DNA follows: TGTGCCAGCAGTACGCCGGGACAAGGGAACTATGGCTACACCTTC. Protein sequence: CASSTPGQGNYGYTF.

V gene TRBV18 combines with J gene TRBJ1-1; perhaps TRBD1 as D (5 bases). The CDR3 has 15 residues. Trimming removed 0 bases from V and 2 bases from J, with 10 bases in between. Looked up from germline, CDR1 is KGHSH and CDR2 is LQKENI. The CDR3 coding sequence is TGTGCCAGCTCACCACCGGGGCGGAAAAACACTGAAGCTTTCTTT. It translates to CASSPPGRKNTEAFF.

The V gene is TRBV6-5, the J gene TRBJ2-3; a weak D match, TRBD2 (6 bases). Germline V lookup: CDR1 MNHEY, CDR2 SVGAGI. The CDR3 totals 16 residues. V was cut by 0 bases and J by 6 bases, with 16 bases left in between. CDR3 DNA sequence: TGTGCCAGCAGTTACTCGATGCTAGCGACGACCGATACGCAGTATTTT. It translates to CASSYSMLATTDTQYF.

V gene TRBV2 combines with J gene TRBJ2-7, with 8 nucleotides matching TRBD1. There are 14 residues in the CDR3. Germline V gene lookup returns CDR1 SNHLY and CDR2 FYNNEI. Unmatched junction bases numbered 6, after V lost 2 bases and J lost 6 bases. CDR3 protein: CASSERNTGGEQYF. CDR3 coding DNA: TGTGCCAGCAGTGAAAGGAATACAGGGGGCGAGCAGTACTTC.

The CDR3 sequence: CAAGAGSGTEAFF. The CDR3 coding sequence is TGTGCCGCGGGGGCCGGGTCCGGCACTGAAGCTTTCTTT. This chain joins TRBV6-5 and TRBJ1-1; D possibly corresponds to TRBD1 (6 bases). From germline, CDR1 is MNHEY and CDR2 SVGAGI. The CDR3 sequence is 13 residues long. V was pared by 11 bases and J by 4 bases, with 17 bases between.